The present TCR beta chain was sequenced within a study of shared clonotypes between healthy human individuals. This CDR3 spans 12 amino acids. Germline V CDR1 and CDR2: MNHNS, SASEGT. V gave up 8 bases and J gave up 5 bases, with 13 bases separating them. In the naive CD8 group, cells lacked CD45RO and were positively selected for CCR7, so terminally differentiated effector memory CD45RA+ cells were left out. TCRdb's table, derived via immunoSEQ multiplex PCR, lists solely in-frame clones and lacks some. The data hold around 610,000 clones, with about 95% observed a single time. The V and J genes are TRBV6-1 and TRBJ2-7; weak D call: TRBD2 (6 bases). The TCR originated in a woman aged 25 to 39 in good health. Sequencing input: naive CD8+ T cells sorted from blood. The CDR3 protein is CASRDLYNEQYF. DNA for the CDR3: TGTGCCAGCCGGGACTTATACAACGAGCAGTACTTC.